This TCR beta chain was recorded in a study of PD-1 blockade in classical Hodgkin lymphoma. Study outcomes and limitations: Still unresolved is the cause of the repertoire differences, which may be disease activity or prior therapy. Relapsed/refractory patients reportedly had lower baseline diversity than newly diagnosed patients.

Notes on this clone: Its antigen is still unknown.

Indicated time point: newly diagnosed, previously untreated cHL patient sample. Investigators isolated CD4+ T cells from thawed PBMCs through magnetic negative selection. Data came from immunoSEQ multiplex PCR; TCRdb stores just in-frame clones and leaves some out. The sample has tens of thousands of clones, about 85% seen once. The trim removed 1 base at V and 6 bases at J, leaving 5 bases unmatched. From germline, CDR1 is SEHNR and CDR2 FQNEAQ (reference sequence). This CDR3 is 15 amino acids long. The sequenced sample consisted of CD4+ T cells from blood. This chain connects TRBV7-9 to TRBJ2-3; 9 bases match TRBD2. This receptor was obtained from a human donor with classical Hodgkin lymphoma. CDR3 loop: CASSLGLAGRDTQYF. The CDR3 bases are TGTGCCAGCAGCTTAGGGCTAGCGGGAAGGGATACGCAGTATTTT.